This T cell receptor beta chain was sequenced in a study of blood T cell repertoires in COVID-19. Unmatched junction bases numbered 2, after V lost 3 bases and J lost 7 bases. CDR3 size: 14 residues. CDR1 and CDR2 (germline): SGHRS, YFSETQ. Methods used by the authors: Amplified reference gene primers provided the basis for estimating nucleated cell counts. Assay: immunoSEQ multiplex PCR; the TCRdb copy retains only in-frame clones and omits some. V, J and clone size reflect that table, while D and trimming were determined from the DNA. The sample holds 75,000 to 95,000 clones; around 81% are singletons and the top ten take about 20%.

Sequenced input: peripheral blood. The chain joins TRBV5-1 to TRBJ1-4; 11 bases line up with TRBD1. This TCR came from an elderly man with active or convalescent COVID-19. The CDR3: CASSSGTGGEKLFF. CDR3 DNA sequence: TGCGCCAGCAGCTCCGGGACAGGGGGTGAAAAACTGTTTTTT.